What follows are 15 T cell receptor beta chains derived from one specimen sequenced in a study of CD8 T cells in Susac syndrome. With random hexamers, reverse transcription was performed on roughly 0.5 to 1 ug of RNA. TCRdb ran MiXCR on the immunoSEQ multiplex PCR reads and lists one entry per CDR3 protein. In the table there are under 200,000 distinct CDR3 sequences, about 93% of which are singletons. Specimen: CD4+ T cells from PBMCs. The origin of the receptors is a human donor in good health.

The chain uses TRBV14 and TRBJ2-1, with 7 bases aligning to TRBD1. Germline V lookup: CDR1 SGHDN, CDR2 FVKESK. This CDR3 spans 16 amino acids. The trim removed 2 bases at V and 3 bases at J, leaving 7 bases unmatched. This chain's CDR3 is CASSQRRGQLYNEQFF. CDR3 coding DNA: TGTGCCAGCAGCCAACGCAGGGGACAGCTCTACAATGAGCAGTTCTTC. Based on the CDR3 plus reference TRBV14 and TRBJ2-1, the full variable domain is EAGVTQFPSHSVIEKGQTVTLRCDPISGHDNLYWYRRVMGKEIKFLLHFVKESKQDESGMPNNRFLAERTGGTYSTLKVQPAELEDSGVYFCASSQRRGQLYNEQFFGPGTRLTVL.

The gene calls are TRBV25-1 and TRBJ1-1, with D possibly matching TRBD1 (5 bases). There are 15 residues in the CDR3. Germline-derived CDR1 and CDR2 are MGHDK and SYGVNS. Trimming shortened V by 3 bases and J by 1 base, and 12 bases separated the two germline ends. CDR3 sequence reads: CASSDSLRENTEAFF. CDR3 nucleotide sequence: TGTGCCAGCAGTGATTCACTCAGGGAGAACACTGAAGCTTTCTTT. The full variable domain, rest sourced from reference TRBV25-1 and TRBJ1-1, is EADIYQTPRYLVIGTGKKITLECSQTMGHDKMYWYQQDPGMELHLIHYSYGVNSTEKGDLSSESTVSRIRTEHFPLTLESARPSHTSQYLCASSDSLRENTEAFFGQGTRLTVV.

This chain links TRBV12-3 or TRBV12-4 with TRBJ2-5, with D perhaps matching TRBD2 (5 bases). This CDR3 region has 15 residues. V lost 5 bases to trimming and J lost 1 base, with 14 bases between them. CDR3 sequence: CASSRQRTVQETQYF. CDR3 sequence (DNA): TGTGCCAGCAGTAGACAAAGGACTGTCCAAGAGACCCAGTACTTC.

The chain couples TRBV29-1 to TRBJ2-7; D gene ambiguous. Germline V gives CDR1 SQVTM, CDR2 ANQGSEA. CDR3 size: 13 residues. Trimming removed 4 bases from V and 4 bases from J, with 14 bases in between. CDR3 sequence: CSVVSAVSYEQYF. The DNA of the CDR3 is TGCAGCGTTGTTAGTGCGGTGAGTTACGAGCAGTACTTC.

The chain recombines TRBV9 with TRBJ2-3, with D unresolved. V was cut by 0 bases and J by 0 bases, with 11 bases left in between. CDR1 and CDR2 from the germline V gene are SGDLS and YYNGEE. The CDR3 runs to 16 residues. DNA for the CDR3: TGTGCCAGCAGCGTAGGAAAAGGATCTAGCACAGATACGCAGTATTTT. Encoded protein: CASSVGKGSSTDTQYF.

This chain joins TRBV25-1 and TRBJ2-3; either TRBD1 or TRBD2 may supply D (5 bases each). CDR1 and CDR2 (germline): MGHDK, SYGVNS. This CDR3 contains 15 residues. Trimming removed 6 bases from V and 0 bases from J, with 13 bases in between. CDR3 region: CASRGRAPSTDTQYF. In nucleotides, the CDR3 is TGTGCCAGCAGGGGACGGGCACCTAGCACAGATACGCAGTATTTT.

This chain links TRBV6-2 or TRBV6-3 with TRBJ2-7; D remains ambiguous. Trimming removed 6 bases at V and 3 bases at J, with 12 bases between. The CDR3 has 13 amino acids. Germline V gene data show CDR1 as MNHEY and CDR2 as SVGEGT. The CDR3 region has the DNA TGTGCCAGCAGGAGGACCAACCTCTACGAGCAGTACTTC. It codes for CASRRTNLYEQYF.

This clonotype was seen a single time. V usage is TRBV24-1 and J usage is TRBJ2-3, with D maybe TRBD1 (6 bases). Germline V gives CDR1 KGHDR, CDR2 SFDVKD. Trimming stripped 2 bases from V and 6 bases from J, with 14 bases between. The CDR3 extends over 15 amino acids. The CDR3 here is CATSDWGRGLDTQYF. The CDR3 DNA follows: TGTGCCACCAGTGATTGGGGGCGAGGTCTCGATACGCAGTATTTT.

Comments on this clonotype: One junction end does not reproduce the germline sequence, and a read error may be involved. V is TRBV29-1 and J is TRBJ2-3, with D hard to call. The germline gives CDR1 SQVTM, CDR2 ANQGSEA. The length of the CDR3 is 10 residues. CDR3 nucleotides: TGCAGCATTGATTCAGATACGCAGTATTTT. Its translation is CSIDSDTQYF.

The V and J genes are TRBV20-1 and TRBJ1-2, with D uncertain. The CDR3 consists of 14 residues. Germline lookup yields CDR1 DFQATT and CDR2 SNEGSKA (reference sequence). The ends were cut back, 3 bases at V and 5 bases at J, with 16 bases in the middle. The CDR3 DNA sequence: TGCAGTGCTAGGTGGGAACTACCAACGTATGGCTACACCTTC. The encoded protein is CSARWELPTYGYTF.

The V gene is TRBV20-1, the J gene TRBJ2-7, with 8 bases lining up with TRBD1. The CDR3 is made up of 11 amino acids. Germline-derived CDR1 and CDR2 are DFQATT and SNEGSKA (reference sequence). Trimming cost V 8 bases and J 3 bases; bases outside gene matches: 3. Written as DNA, the CDR3 is TGCAGTCCACAGGGGGGCTACGAGCAGTACTTC. This sequence encodes CSPQGGYEQYF.

V is TRBV20-1 and J is TRBJ1-5; 7 nucleotides line up with TRBD1. Germline values: CDR1 DFQATT, CDR2 SNEGSKA (reference sequence). The J segment lost 6 bases and the V segment lost 0 bases, leaving 8 bases of the junction unmatched. The CDR3 spans 15 residues. CDR3 nucleotides: TGCAGTGCTAGAGACAAACAGGGGCAGGGTCAGCCCCAGCATTTT. Its protein product is CSARDKQGQGQPQHF.

The J gene is TRBJ1-6, the V gene TRBV27; D call uncertain. V dropped 6 bases and J dropped 9 bases, with 12 bases sitting between them. The CDR3 consists of 13 residues. Germline CDR1 reads MNHEY; CDR2 reads SMNVEV (reference sequence). This CDR3 is CASRPEIGSPLHF. CDR3 nucleotides: TGTGCCAGCAGACCGGAAATAGGTTCACCCCTCCACTTT.

V is TRBV29-1 and J is TRBJ1-2; D uncertain. This CDR3 comprises 14 residues. Germline V gene sequence: CDR1 SQVTM, CDR2 ANQGSEA. V was clipped by 1 base and J by 8 bases, with 17 bases between them. CDR3 coding DNA: TGCAGCGTTGAAGTCGGTCAGGCTTTGGGAGGCTACACCTTC. Its protein product is CSVEVGQALGGYTF.

The chain recombines TRBV7-9 with TRBJ1-1; tentatively, D is TRBD1 (6 bases). The CDR3 is made up of 14 amino acids. Trimming left V 3 bases short and J 7 bases short, with 15 bases between. CDR1 is SEHNR and CDR2 is FQNEAQ in the germline V gene (reference sequence). The CDR3 here is CASSFTGTEDEAFF. The CDR3 nucleotides are TGTGCCAGCAGCTTTACAGGGACGGAGGATGAAGCTTTCTTT.